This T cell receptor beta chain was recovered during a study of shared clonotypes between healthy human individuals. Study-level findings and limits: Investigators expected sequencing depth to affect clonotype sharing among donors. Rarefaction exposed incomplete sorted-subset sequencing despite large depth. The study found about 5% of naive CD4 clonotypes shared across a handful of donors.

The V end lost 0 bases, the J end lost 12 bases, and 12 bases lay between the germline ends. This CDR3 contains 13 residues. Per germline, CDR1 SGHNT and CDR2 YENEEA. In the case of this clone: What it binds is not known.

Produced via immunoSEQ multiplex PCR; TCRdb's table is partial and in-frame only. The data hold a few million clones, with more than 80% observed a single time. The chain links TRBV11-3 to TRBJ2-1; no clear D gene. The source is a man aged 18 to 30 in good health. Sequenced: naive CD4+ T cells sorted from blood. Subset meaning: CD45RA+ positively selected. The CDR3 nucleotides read TGTGCCAGCAGCTTAGATCTTAGTGGATGGCAGTTCTTC. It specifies CASSLDLSGWQFF.